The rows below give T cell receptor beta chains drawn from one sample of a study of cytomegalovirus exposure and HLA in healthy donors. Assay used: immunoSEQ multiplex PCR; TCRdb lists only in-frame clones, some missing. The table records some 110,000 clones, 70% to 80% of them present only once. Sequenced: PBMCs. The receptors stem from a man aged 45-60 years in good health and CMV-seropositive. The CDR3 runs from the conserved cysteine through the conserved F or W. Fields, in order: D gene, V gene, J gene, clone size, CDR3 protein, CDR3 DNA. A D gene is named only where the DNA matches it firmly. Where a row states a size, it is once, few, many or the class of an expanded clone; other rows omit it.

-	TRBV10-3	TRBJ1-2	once	CAISDPPGLYGYTF	TGTGCCATCAGTGATCCTCCCGGACTATACGGCTACACCTTC
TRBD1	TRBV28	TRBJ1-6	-	CASRRDSYNSPLHF	TGTGCCAGCAGACGGGACAGCTATAATTCACCCCTCCACTTT
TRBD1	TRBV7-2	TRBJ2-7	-	CASSSGRGTGARNEQYF	TGTGCCAGCAGCTCCGGGAGGGGGACAGGGGCGAGGAACGAGCAGTACTTC
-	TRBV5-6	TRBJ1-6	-	CASSLEVAYHNSPLHF	TGTGCCAGCAGCTTGGAAGTGGCTTACCATAATTCACCCCTCCACTTT
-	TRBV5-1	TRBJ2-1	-	CASSSQQVYNEQFF	TGCGCCAGCAGCTCACAACAGGTATACAATGAGCAGTTCTTC
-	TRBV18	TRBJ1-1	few	CASSPGGAMNTEAFF	TGTGCCAGCTCACCAGGAGGGGCCATGAACACTGAAGCTTTCTTT
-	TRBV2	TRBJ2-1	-	CALIRGGDEQFF	TGTGCCCTAATACGTGGAGGGGATGAGCAGTTCTTC
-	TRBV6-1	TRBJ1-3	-	CASSEVGSSGNTIYF	TGTGCCAGCAGTGAAGTCGGGTCCTCTGGAAACACCATATATTTT
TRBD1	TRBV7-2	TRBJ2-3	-	CASSETRTGKSDTQYF	TGTGCCAGCAGCGAAACCAGGACAGGGAAATCAGATACGCAGTATTTT
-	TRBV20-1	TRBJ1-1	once	CSTGINTEAFF	TGCAGTACAGGGATCAACACTGAAGCTTTCTTT
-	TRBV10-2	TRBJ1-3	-	CASSERAGRGNTIYF	TGCGCCAGCAGTGAGAGGGCAGGGCGTGGAAACACCATATATTTT
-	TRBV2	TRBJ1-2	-	CASSAEGGYGYTF	TGTGCCAGCAGCGCCGAGGGAGGCTATGGCTACACCTTC
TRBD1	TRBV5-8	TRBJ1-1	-	CASMGQLNTEAFF	TGTGCCAGTATGGGACAGCTGAACACTGAAGCTTTCTTT
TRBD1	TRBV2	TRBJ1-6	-	CASSGGQGGISPLHF	TGTGCCAGCAGTGGAGGACAGGGGGGGATTTCACCCCTCCACTTT
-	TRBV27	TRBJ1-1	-	CASSLRVATEAFF	TGTGCCAGCAGTTTACGGGTGGCCACTGAAGCTTTCTTT
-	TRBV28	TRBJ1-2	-	CASSLAQGLLANYGYTF	TGTGCCAGCAGTTTGGCCCAAGGACTATTAGCTAACTATGGCTACACCTTC
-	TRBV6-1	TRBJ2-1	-	CASRSSEDRIREFF	TGTGCCAGCAGATCTTCGGAGGACAGAATTAGGGAGTTCTTC
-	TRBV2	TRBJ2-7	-	CASSEARGGEQYF	TGTGCCAGCAGTGAGGCTAGGGGAGGCGAGCAGTACTTC
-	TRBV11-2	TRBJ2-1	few	CASSLRFYTGSANNEQFF	TGTGCCAGCAGCTTGCGTTTTTATACAGGGTCCGCGAACAATGAGCAGTTCTTC
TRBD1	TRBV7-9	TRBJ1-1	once	CASTGRTGELNTEAFF	TGTGCCAGCACGGGTAGGACAGGGGAATTGAACACTGAAGCTTTCTTT
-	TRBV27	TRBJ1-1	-	CASRWGRNTEAFF	TGTGCCAGCAGATGGGGCAGAAACACTGAAGCTTTCTTT
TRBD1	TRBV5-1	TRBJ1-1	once	CATKTGLNTEAFF	TGCGCCACCAAGACAGGGCTAAACACTGAAGCTTTCTTT
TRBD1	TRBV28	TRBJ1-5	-	CASSTGQGVAQPQHF	TGTGCCAGCAGCACCGGACAGGGAGTAGCTCAGCCCCAGCATTTT
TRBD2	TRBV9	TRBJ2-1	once	CASSVSSGGYNEQFF	TGTGCCAGCAGCGTCAGTAGCGGGGGTTACAATGAGCAGTTCTTC
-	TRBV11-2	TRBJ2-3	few	CASSLVGDSSSTDTQYF	TGTGCCAGCAGTTTAGTGGGGGACTCCTCTAGCACAGATACGCAGTATTTT
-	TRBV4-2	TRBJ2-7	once	CASSQRAGQTYEQYF	TGTGCCAGCAGCCAGAGGGCGGGGCAGACCTACGAGCAGTACTTC
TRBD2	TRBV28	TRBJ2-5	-	CASSFWGGTEETQYF	TGTGCCAGCAGTTTCTGGGGGGGGACTGAAGAGACCCAGTACTTC
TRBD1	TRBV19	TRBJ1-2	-	CASMDRGSPNYGYTF	TGTGCCAGTATGGACAGGGGTAGTCCCAACTATGGCTACACCTTC
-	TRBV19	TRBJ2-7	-	CASSIRGGETYEQYF	TGTGCCAGTAGTATACGGGGAGGAGAAACCTACGAGCAGTACTTC
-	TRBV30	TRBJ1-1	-	CAWSVTGRTEAFF	TGTGCCTGGAGTGTAACAGGGCGTACTGAAGCTTTCTTT
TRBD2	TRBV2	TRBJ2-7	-	CASKGLAVHNSYEQYF	TGTGCCTCCAAAGGACTAGCGGTTCATAACTCCTACGAGCAGTACTTC
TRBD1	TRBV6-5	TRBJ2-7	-	CASSYSNRGPTYEQYF	TGTGCCAGCAGTTACTCCAACAGGGGCCCTACCTACGAGCAGTACTTC
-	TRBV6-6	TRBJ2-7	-	CASSYLRQGGGEQYF	TGTGCCAGCAGTTATTTGCGGCAGGGGGGCGGCGAGCAGTACTTC
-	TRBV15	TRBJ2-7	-	CATSRAVSSYEQYF	TGTGCCACCAGCAGAGCGGTTTCTTCCTACGAGCAGTACTTC
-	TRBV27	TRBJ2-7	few	CASSQRTTSNSYEQYF	TGTGCCAGCAGCCAGCGGACTACTAGCAACTCCTACGAGCAGTACTTC
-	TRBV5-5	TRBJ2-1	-	CASSPPEGVNEQFF	TGTGCCAGCAGCCCCCCAGAAGGGGTCAATGAGCAGTTCTTC
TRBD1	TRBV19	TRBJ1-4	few	CASKGQGEAEKLFF	TGTGCCAGTAAGGGACAGGGGGAAGCTGAAAAACTGTTTTTT
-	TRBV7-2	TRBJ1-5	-	CASSLLGQPNQPQHF	TGTGCCAGCAGCTTATTGGGGCAGCCCAATCAGCCCCAGCATTTT
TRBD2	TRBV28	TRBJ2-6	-	CASRSGTSGGMAGANVLTF	TGTGCCAGCAGATCCGGGACTAGCGGGGGAATGGCTGGGGCCAACGTCCTGACTTTC
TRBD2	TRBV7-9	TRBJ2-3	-	CASSSYSGRGTDTQYF	TGTGCCAGCAGCTCTTATAGCGGGAGAGGCACAGATACGCAGTATTTT
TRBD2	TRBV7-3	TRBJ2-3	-	CASSLGLRGGLVATDTQYF	TGTGCCAGCAGCTTAGGTCTGCGGGGGGGCCTGGTCGCCACAGATACGCAGTATTTT
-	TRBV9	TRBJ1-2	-	CASSGGVRAYGYTF	TGTGCCAGCAGCGGAGGTGTCCGTGCCTATGGCTACACCTTC
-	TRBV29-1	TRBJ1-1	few	CSGAGDVTEAFF	TGCAGCGGCGCAGGGGACGTCACTGAAGCTTTCTTT
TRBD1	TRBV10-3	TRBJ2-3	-	CAISEDDRVTDTQYF	TGTGCCATCAGTGAGGATGACAGGGTCACAGATACGCAGTATTTT
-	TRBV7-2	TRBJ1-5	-	CASSWGEYQPQHF	TGTGCCAGCAGCTGGGGGGAGTATCAGCCCCAGCATTTT
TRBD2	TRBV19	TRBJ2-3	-	CASSRGLADFHTQYF	TGTGCCAGTAGTAGAGGACTAGCAGATTTTCATACGCAGTATTTT
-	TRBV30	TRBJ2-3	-	CAWNAGTGFTDTQYF	TGTGCCTGGAACGCCGGGACTGGGTTCACAGATACGCAGTATTTT
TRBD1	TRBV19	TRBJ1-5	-	CASSLLQGAGQPQHF	TGTGCCAGTAGCCTTTTACAGGGGGCAGGTCAGCCCCAGCATTTT